This T cell receptor (beta chain) was recovered during a study of blood T cell repertoires in COVID-19. Study-level information: Spain, Italy and the United States supplied samples that represented acute and convalescent COVID-19. In each case, the material was cDNA or gDNA derived from T cells, B-cell-depleted T cells, or PBMCs.

Original processing methods: Estimation of nucleated cell counts was performed using reference gene primer amplification. Data came from immunoSEQ multiplex PCR; TCRdb stores just in-frame clones and leaves some out. The DNA gave D and trimming, while V, J and clone size come from that table. The sample yields around 130,000 clones, approximately 77% seen once. In its sample, this clone was seen many times. V lost 4 bases to trimming and J lost 1 base, with 12 bases between them. The CDR3 contains 15 residues. Per germline, CDR1 SGHDT and CDR2 YYEEEE. This receptor was obtained from an elderly man with acute or convalescent COVID-19. The V gene is TRBV5-6, the J gene TRBJ1-5; no definite D call. The specimen was peripheral blood. The CDR3 DNA follows: TGTGCCAGCAGCAAACGAGACGGGAGCAATCAGCCCCAGCATTTT. This gives the protein CASSKRDGSNQPQHF.